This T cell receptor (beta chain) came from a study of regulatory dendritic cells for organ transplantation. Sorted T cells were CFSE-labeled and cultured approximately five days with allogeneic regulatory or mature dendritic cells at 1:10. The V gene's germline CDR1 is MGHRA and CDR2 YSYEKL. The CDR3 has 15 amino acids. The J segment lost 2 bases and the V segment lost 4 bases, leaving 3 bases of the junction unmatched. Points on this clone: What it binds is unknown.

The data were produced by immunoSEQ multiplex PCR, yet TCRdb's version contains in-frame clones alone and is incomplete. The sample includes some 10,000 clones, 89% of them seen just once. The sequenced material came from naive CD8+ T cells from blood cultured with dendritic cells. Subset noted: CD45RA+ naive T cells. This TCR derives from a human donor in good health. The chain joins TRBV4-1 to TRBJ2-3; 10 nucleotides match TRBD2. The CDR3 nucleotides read TGCGCCAGCAGCCGGGGACTAGCGAACACAGATACGCAGTATTTT. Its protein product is CASSRGLANTDTQYF.